This entry is about one TCR beta chain. V lost 1 base and J 2 bases, leaving 12 bases between the germline ends. Germline V gene lookup returns CDR1 LNHDA and CDR2 SQIVND (reference sequence). The CDR3 loop spans 16 amino acids. Measured with immunoSEQ multiplex PCR; TCRdb has only the in-frame clones, and not every one. The sample shows about 82,000 clones, around four fifths of them seen only once. The data belong to a study of blood T cell repertoires in COVID-19. Overall study context: The origin of the acute and convalescent COVID-19 samples was the United States, Italy and Spain.

The V gene is TRBV19, the J gene TRBJ1-5; D perhaps matches TRBD1 (5 bases). Source material: peripheral blood. The TCR was taken from a man aged 80 or over with active or convalescent COVID-19. CDR3 in DNA: TGTGCCAGTAGTATAGTTGGGGGAGGCGGCAATCAGCCCCAGCATTTT. Encoded protein: CASSIVGGGGNQPQHF.